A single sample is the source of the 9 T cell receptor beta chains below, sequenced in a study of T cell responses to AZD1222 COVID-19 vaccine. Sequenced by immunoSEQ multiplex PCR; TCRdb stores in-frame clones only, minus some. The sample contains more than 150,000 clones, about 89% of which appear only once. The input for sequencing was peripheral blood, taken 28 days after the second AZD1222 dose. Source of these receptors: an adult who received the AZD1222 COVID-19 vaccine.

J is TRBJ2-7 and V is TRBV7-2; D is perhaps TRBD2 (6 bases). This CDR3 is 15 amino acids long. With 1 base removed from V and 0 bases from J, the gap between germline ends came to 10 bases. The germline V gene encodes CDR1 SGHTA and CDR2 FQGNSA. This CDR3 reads CASSLDSGHSYEQYF. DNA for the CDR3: TGTGCCAGCAGCTTAGACAGCGGGCACTCCTACGAGCAGTACTTC.

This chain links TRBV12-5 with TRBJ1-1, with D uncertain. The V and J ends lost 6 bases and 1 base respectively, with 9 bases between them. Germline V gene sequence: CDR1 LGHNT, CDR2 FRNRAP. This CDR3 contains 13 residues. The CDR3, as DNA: TGTGCTAGTGGCCCAAAAGAGAACACTGAAGCTTTCTTT. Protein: CASGPKENTEAFF.

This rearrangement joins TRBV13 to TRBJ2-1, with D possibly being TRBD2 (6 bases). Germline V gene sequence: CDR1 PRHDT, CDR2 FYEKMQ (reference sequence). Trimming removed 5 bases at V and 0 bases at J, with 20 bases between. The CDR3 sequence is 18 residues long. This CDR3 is CASSPPLEGGGSYNEQFF. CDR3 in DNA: TGTGCCAGCAGCCCTCCCCTTGAGGGAGGCGGCTCCTACAATGAGCAGTTCTTC.

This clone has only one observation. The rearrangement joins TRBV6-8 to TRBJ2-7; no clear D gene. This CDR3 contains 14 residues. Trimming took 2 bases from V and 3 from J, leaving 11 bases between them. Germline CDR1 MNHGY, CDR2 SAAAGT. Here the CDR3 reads CASSYHDGDYEQYF. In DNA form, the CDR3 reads TGTGCCAGCAGTTACCACGACGGAGACTACGAGCAGTACTTC.

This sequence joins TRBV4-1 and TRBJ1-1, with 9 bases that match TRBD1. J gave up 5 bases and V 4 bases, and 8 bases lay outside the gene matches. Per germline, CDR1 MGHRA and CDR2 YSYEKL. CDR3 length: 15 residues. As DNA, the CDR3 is TGCGCCAGCAGCCGAGGGACAGGGCCGGGGACTGAAGCTTTCTTT. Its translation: CASSRGTGPGTEAFF.

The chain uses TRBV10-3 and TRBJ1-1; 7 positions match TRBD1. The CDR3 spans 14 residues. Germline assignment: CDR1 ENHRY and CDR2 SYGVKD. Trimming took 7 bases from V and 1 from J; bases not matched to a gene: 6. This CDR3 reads CAIKEGATNTEAFF. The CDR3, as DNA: TGTGCCATCAAGGAGGGGGCAACGAACACTGAAGCTTTCTTT.

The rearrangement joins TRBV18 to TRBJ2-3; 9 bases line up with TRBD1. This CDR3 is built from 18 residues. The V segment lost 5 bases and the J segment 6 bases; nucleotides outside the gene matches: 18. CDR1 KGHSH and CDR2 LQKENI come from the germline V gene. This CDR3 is CASSTFVQGAQKEDTQYF. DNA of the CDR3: TGTGCCAGCTCAACCTTCGTACAGGGGGCGCAGAAAGAGGATACGCAGTATTTT.

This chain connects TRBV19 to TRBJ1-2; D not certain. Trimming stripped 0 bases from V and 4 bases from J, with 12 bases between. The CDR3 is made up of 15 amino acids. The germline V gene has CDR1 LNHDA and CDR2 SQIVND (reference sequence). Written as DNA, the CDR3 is TGTGCCAGTAGTATAGACGACACCGGACGCTATGGCTACACCTTC. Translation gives CASSIDDTGRYGYTF.

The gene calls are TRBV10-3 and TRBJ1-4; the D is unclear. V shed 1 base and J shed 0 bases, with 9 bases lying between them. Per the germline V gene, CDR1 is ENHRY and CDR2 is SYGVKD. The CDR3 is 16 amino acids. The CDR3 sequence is CAISEYGSTTNEKLFF. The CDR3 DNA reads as TGTGCCATCAGTGAGTATGGCAGCACAACTAATGAAAAACTGTTTTTT.